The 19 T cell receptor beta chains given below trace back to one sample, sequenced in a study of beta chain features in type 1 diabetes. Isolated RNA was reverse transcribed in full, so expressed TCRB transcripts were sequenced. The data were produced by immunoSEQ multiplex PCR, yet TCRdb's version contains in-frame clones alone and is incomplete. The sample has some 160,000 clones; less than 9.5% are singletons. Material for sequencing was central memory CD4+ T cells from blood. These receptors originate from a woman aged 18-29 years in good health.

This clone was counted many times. CDR3 residues: CASSPNRDREKLFF. The CDR3 nucleotides are TGTGCCAGCTCACCAAACCGGGACAGAGAAAAACTGTTTTTT. This chain uses TRBV18 with TRBJ1-4; 7 bases map to TRBD1. The V segment lost 2 bases and the J segment 8 bases; nucleotides outside the gene matches: 5. The CDR3 is 14 amino acids. Germline V gene lookup returns CDR1 KGHSH and CDR2 LQKENI.

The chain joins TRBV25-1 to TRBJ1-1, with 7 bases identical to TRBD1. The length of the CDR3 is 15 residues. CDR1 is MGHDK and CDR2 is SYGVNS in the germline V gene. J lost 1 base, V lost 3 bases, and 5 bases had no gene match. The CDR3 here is CASSDPGTENTEAFF. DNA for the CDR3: TGTGCCAGCAGTGACCCGGGGACAGAGAACACTGAAGCTTTCTTT.

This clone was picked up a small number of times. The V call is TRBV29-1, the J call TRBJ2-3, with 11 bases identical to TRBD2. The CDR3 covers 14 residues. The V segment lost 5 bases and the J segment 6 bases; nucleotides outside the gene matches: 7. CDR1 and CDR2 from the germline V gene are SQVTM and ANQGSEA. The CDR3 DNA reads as TGCAGCGTTAGACTAGCGGGGCTGGGGGATACGCAGTATTTT. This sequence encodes CSVRLAGLGDTQYF.

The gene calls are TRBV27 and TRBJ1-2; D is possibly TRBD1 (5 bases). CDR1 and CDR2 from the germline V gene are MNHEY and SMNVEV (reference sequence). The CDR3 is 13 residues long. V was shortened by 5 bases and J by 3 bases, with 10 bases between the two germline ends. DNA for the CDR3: TGTGCCAGCAGTCGGGGGACGGACTATGGCTACACCTTC. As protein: CASSRGTDYGYTF.

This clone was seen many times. CDR3 residues: CASRPLRTEPSAGYTF. In nucleotides, the CDR3 is TGTGCCAGCAGACCTTTAAGGACAGAGCCCTCAGCGGGCTACACCTTC. The chain couples TRBV27 to TRBJ1-2; D might be TRBD1 (6 bases). The CDR3 extends over 16 amino acids. Germline V gene sequence: CDR1 MNHEY, CDR2 SMNVEV (reference sequence). Trimming left V 6 bases short and J 8 bases short, with 25 bases between.

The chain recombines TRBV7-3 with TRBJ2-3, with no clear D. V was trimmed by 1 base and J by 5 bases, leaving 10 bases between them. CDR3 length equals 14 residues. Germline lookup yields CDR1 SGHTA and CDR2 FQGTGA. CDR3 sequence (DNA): TGTGCCAGCAGCTTAAGGGCCTTTCAAGATACGCAGTATTTT. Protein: CASSLRAFQDTQYF.

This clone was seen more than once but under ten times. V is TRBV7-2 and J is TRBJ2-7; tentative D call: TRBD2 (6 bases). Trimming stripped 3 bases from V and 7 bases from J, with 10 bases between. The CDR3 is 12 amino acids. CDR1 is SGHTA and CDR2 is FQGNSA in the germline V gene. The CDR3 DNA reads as TGTGCCAGCAGCTTCGGGACTGTTGAGCAGTACTTC. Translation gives CASSFGTVEQYF.

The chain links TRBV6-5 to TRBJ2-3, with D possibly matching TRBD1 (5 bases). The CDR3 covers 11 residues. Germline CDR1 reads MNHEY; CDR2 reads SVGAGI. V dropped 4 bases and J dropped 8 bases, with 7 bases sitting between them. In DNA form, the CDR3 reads TGTGCCAGCAGTTCGCAGGGTACGCAGTATTTT. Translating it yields CASSSQGTQYF.

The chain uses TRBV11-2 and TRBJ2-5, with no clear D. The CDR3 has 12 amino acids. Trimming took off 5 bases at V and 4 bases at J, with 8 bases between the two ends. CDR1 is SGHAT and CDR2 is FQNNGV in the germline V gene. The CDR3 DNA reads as TGTGCCAGCAGCGCCCGACTAGAGACCCAGTACTTC. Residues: CASSARLETQYF.

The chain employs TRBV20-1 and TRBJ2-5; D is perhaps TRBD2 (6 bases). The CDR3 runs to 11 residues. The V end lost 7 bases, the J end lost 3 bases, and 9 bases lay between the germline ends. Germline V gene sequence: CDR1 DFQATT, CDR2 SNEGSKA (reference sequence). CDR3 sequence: CSVGGEETQYF. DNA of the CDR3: TGCAGTGTAGGAGGGGAAGAGACCCAGTACTTC.

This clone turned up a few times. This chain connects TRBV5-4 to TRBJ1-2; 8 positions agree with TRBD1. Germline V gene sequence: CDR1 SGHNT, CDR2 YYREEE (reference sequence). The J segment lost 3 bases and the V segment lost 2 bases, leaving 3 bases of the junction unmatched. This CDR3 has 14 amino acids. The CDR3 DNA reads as TGTGCCAGCAGCTTCACGACAGGGGACTATGGCTACACCTTC. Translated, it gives CASSFTTGDYGYTF.

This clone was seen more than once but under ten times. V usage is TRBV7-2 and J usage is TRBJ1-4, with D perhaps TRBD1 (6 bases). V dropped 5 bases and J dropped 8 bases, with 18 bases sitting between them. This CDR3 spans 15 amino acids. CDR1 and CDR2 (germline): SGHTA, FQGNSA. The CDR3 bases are TGTGCCAGCAGCATACCGGGGGGCTTCGGAGAAAAACTGTTTTTT. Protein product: CASSIPGGFGEKLFF. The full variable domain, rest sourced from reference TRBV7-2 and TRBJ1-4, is GAGVSQSPSNKVTEKGKDVELRCDPISGHTALYWYRQSLGQGLEFLIYFQGNSAPDKSGLPSDRFSAERTGGSVSTLTIQRTQQEDSAVYLCASSIPGGFGEKLFFGSGTQLSVL.

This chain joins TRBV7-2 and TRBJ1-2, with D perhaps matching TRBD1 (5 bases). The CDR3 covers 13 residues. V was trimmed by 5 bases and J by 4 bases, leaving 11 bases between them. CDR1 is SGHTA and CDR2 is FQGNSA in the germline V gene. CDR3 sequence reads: CASSLRQTYGYTF. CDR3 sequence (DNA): TGTGCCAGCAGCCTCCGACAGACCTATGGCTACACCTTC.

The CDR3: CASRRDGLVNQPQHF. The CDR3 DNA reads TGTGCCAGCAGACGTGACGGACTGGTAAATCAGCCCCAGCATTTT. The chain is built from TRBV6-1 and TRBJ1-5, with D uncertain. From germline, CDR1 is MNHNS and CDR2 SASEGT. V shed 6 bases and J shed 4 bases, with 16 bases lying between them. This CDR3 is built from 15 residues.

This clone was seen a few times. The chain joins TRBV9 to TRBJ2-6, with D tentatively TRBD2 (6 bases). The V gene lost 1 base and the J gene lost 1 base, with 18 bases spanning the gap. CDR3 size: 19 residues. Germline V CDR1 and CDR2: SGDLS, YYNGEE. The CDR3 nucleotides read TGTGCCAGCAGCGTAACCGGGGACTCTAACCCTTCTGGGGCCAACGTCCTGACTTTC. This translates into CASSVTGDSNPSGANVLTF.

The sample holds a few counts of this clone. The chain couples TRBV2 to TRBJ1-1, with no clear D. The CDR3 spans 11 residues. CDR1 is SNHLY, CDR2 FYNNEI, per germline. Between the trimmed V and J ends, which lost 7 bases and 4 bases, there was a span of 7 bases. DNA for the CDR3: TGTGCCAGCAAGCAAAGCACTGAAGCTTTCTTT. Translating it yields CASKQSTEAFF.

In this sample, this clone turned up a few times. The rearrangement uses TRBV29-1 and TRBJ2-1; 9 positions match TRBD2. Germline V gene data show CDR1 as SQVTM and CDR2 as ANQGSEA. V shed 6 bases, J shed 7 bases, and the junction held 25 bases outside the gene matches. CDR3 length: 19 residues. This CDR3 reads CSVATRGLATGVGGNEQFF. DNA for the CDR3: TGCAGCGTCGCCACAAGAGGACTAGCGACCGGGGTCGGGGGAAATGAGCAGTTCTTC.

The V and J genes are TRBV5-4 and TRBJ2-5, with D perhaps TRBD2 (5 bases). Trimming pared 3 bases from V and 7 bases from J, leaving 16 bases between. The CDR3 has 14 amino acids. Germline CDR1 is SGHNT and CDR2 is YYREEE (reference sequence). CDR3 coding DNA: TGTGCCAGCAGCTCCCGGACTGATCGGGGGACCCAGTACTTC. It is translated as CASSSRTDRGTQYF.

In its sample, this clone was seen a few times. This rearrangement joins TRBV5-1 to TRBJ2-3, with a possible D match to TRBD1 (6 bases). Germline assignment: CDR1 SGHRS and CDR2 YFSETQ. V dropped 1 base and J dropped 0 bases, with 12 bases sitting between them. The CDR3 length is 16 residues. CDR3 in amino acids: CASSLFLGQSTDTQYF. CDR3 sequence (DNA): TGCGCCAGCAGCTTGTTTTTAGGACAGAGCACAGATACGCAGTATTTT.